Reported below is one T cell receptor beta chain. This clonotype was found many times. It has no known antigen specificity. Base qualities are not at hand, and no much larger clone is one base apart. The data originate from a study of T cells in Graves' hyperthyroidism and ophthalmopathy (dated by TCRdb to 2018 to 2020). Some background on the complete study: Peripheral blood was sampled at the time of initial diagnosis, prior to any treatment. For training and testing, the 100 or so patients in the discovery cohort were randomly divided in a 7:3 ratio. The paper describes TCR Vbeta CDR3 sequencing of fewer than 150 peripheral blood samples, made up of 43 ophthalmopathy patients, 70 to 75 hyperthyroidism patients and roughly 17 progressor patients. An independent validation cohort of under 20 hyperthyroidism patients and roughly 16 patients who later progressed to ophthalmopathy tested prospective prediction of ophthalmopathy. After sampling, hyperthyroidism patients received methimazole starting at 30 mg daily, and ophthalmopathy patients received high-dose intravenous methylprednisolone. In addition, the study compared T-cell repertoires in thyroid tissue and in blood from roughly six Graves' hyperthyroidism patients. TCR V-J signatures able to tell the groups apart were searched for in a discovery cohort of 90 to 100 patients, of whom 43 had Graves' ophthalmopathy and about 60 had stable Graves' hyperthyroidism.

The CDR3, cysteine through phenylalanine, is 15 amino acids long. CDR3 DNA is the only sequence kept; it has 45 bases, read in frame from the first base. Trimming at the junction amounts to 4 bases on V and 4 bases on J, and the germline ends lie 17 bases apart. Reading the germline V gene gives CDR1 MNHEY and CDR2 SVGAGI. Study-wide conclusions, independent of this receptor: In validation, the model predicted progression to ophthalmopathy with about 71% sensitivity and over 72% specificity, a median of about six months before onset. A 13 V-J signature model separated ophthalmopathy from stable hyperthyroidism, with around 90% sensitivity and roughly 82% specificity in cross-validation and 80%/75% in testing. Most expanded thyroid clonotypes (frequency above 0.001) were also detected in blood, suggesting blood repertoires may reflect thyroid immune responses. No statistical method was used to fix the sample size in advance, and group allocation was not hidden from the investigators.

The TCR beta CDR3 regions were amplified from RNA transcripts. The first round of RT-PCR for the TCR CDR3 was performed with the HTBI primer set and the Qiagen OneStep RT-PCR kit. Libraries were constructed in a second round of multiplex PCR, after which size selection and purification were carried out. The libraries were sequenced on an Illumina HiSeq2000 using paired-end 100 bp reads. The study's processing was this. Raw data were processed with SOAPnuke, discarding reads with adapters, uncalled bases, mean Phred below 15, or no exact constant-primer or identifier match. High-quality paired reads were merged with COPE v1.2.5, and unique nucleotide sequences were defined as clonotypes. MiTCR v1.1 was used to align the clonotypes against IMGT TRBV, TRBD and TRBJ reference segments. The analysis included only V-J combinations with a frequency above 0.0001, which together covered 99% to 99.2% of the repertoires. A TCS score was defined as the ratio between F50 (clonal expansion) and ExV (chaos), using BLOSUM62-based TCRdist between CDR3 peptides within each V-J. Welch's t-statistics and random forest reduced around 510 V-J features to roughly 13, which were used in a naive Bayes classifier (R e1071). The public reads were reprocessed in TCRdb via fastp at Q25 and MiXCR, keeping in-frame beta chains. CDR3 protein sequences are deduplicated, and each keeps its most common genes and DNA. The V and J calls follow TCRdb's processing rather than the paper's. For this sample there are around 350,000 distinct CDR3 sequences; approximately 19% appear just once. About 4% of the sample lies in the top ten.

Stable Graves' hyperthyroidism was defined as the absence of progression to ophthalmopathy over 18 months of follow-up. Hyperthyroidism patients were aged 18 to 65 years and newly diagnosed, with disease duration of less than 2 months. The study excluded patients with uncontrolled infections, other autoimmune diseases, pregnancy or lactation. Diagnoses were established on the basis of clinical symptoms, serum thyroxine and TRAb, thyroid ultrasound, and orbital computed tomography. PBMCs were isolated from around 10 ml of fresh peripheral blood by Ficoll-Paque density gradient centrifugation. Trizol reagent was used to extract total RNA, and RNA quality was then checked on an Agilent 2100 Bioanalyzer.

This clonotype was sampled from a woman under 30 with Graves' hyperthyroidism. Material for sequencing was blood. The V and J genes are TRBV6-5 and TRBJ2-7; the D segment could be TRBD1, given 6 matching bases. Read as DNA, the sequence is TGTGCCAGCAGTTTAACAGGGATTCTTCCATACGAGCAGTACTTC. Its protein is CASSLTGILPYEQYF.